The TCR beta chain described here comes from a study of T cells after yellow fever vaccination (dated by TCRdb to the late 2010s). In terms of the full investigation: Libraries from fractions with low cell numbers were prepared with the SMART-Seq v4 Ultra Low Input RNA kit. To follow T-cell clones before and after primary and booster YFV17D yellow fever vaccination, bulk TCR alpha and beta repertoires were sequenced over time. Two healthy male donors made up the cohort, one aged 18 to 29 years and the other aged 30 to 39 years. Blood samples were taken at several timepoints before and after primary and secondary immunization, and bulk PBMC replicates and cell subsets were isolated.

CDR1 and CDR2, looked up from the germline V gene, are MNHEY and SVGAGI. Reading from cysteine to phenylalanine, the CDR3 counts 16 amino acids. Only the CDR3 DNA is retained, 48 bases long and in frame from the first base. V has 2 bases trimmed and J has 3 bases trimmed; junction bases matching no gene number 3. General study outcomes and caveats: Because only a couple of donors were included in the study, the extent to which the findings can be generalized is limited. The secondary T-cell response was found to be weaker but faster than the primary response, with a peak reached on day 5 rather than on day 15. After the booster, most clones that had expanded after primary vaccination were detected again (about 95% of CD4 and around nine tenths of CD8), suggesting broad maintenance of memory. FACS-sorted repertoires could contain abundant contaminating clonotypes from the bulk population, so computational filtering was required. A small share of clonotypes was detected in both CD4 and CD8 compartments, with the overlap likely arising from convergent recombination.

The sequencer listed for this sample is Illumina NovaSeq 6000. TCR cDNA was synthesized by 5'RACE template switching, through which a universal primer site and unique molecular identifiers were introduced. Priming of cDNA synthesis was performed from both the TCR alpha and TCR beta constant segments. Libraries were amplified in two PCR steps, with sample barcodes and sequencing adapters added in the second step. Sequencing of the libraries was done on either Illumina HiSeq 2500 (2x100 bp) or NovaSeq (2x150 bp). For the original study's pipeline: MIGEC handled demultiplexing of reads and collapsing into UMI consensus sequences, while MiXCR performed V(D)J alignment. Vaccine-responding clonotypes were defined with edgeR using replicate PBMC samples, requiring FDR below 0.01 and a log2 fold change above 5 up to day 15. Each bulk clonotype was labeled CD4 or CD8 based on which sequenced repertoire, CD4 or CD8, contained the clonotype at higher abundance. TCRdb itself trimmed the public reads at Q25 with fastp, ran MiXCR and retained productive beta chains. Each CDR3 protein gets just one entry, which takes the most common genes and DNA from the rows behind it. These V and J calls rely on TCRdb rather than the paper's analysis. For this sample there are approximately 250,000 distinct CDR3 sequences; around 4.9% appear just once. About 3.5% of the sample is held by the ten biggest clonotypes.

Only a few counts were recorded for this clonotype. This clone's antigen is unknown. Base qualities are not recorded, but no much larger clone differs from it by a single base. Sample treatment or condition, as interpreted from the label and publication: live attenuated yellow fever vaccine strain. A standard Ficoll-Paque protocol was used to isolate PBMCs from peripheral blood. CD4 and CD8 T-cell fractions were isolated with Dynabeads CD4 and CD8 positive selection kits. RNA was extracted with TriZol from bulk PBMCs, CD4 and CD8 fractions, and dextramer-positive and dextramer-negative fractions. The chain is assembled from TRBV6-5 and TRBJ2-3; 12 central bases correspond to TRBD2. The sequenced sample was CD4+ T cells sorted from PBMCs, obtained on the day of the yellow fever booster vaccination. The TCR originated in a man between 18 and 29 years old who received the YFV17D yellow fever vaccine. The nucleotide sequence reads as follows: TGTGCCAGCAGTTACGCACTAGCGGGGGGAACAGATACGCAGTATTTT. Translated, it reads CASSYALAGGTDTQYF.